What follows are 21 T cell receptor beta chains derived from one specimen sequenced in a study of blood T cell repertoires in COVID-19. The data were produced by immunoSEQ multiplex PCR, yet TCRdb's version contains in-frame clones alone and is incomplete. Among about 27,000 clones listed, less than 85% were seen once. The sample taken for sequencing was peripheral blood. These receptors originate from a woman of 80 years or more with acute or convalescent COVID-19.

The chain joins TRBV9 to TRBJ2-3; TRBD1 agrees at 7 bases. V trimming: 0 bases; J trimming: 1 base; junction bases outside the gene matches: 5. The CDR3 contains 16 residues. Per the germline V gene, CDR1 is SGDLS and CDR2 is YYNGEE. The CDR3 sequence: CASSVVGGIGTDTQYF. Written as DNA, the CDR3 is TGTGCCAGCAGCGTAGTAGGGGGCATCGGCACAGATACGCAGTATTTT.

The chain couples TRBV9 to TRBJ1-1; tentative D call: TRBD1 (6 bases). V was clipped by 3 bases and J by 1 base, with 13 bases between them. This CDR3 spans 15 amino acids. Germline V gene lookup returns CDR1 SGDLS and CDR2 YYNGEE. The CDR3 DNA sequence: TGTGCCAGCAGCGCTAGACGACAGGAGAACACTGAAGCTTTCTTT. It codes for CASSARRQENTEAFF.

The chain joins TRBV19 to TRBJ1-5; weak D call: TRBD1 (6 bases). Germline V lookup: CDR1 LNHDA, CDR2 SQIVND (reference sequence). This CDR3 is built from 16 residues. V lost 3 bases, J lost 2 bases, and 14 bases lay in between. DNA for the CDR3: TGTGCCAGTAGTATCACCAGGGGAAGAGGCAATCAGCCCCAGCATTTT. It codes for CASSITRGRGNQPQHF. The complete variable domain, with remaining parts taken from reference TRBV19 and TRBJ1-5, reads DGGITQSPKYLFRKEGQNVTLSCEQNLNHDAMYWYRQDPGQGLRLIYYSQIVNDFQKGDIAEGYSVSREKKESFPLTVTSAQKNPTAFYLCASSITRGRGNQPQHFGDGTRLSIL.

The V and J genes are TRBV28 and TRBJ1-2; D is unresolved. This CDR3 is built from 13 residues. Germline CDR1 and CDR2: MDHEN and SYDVKM. V dropped 8 bases and J dropped 4 bases, with 14 bases sitting between them. In nucleotides, the CDR3 is TGTGCCAGCCGGCCTACGGAGAGCTATGGCTACACCTTC. It codes for CASRPTESYGYTF.

This chain uses TRBV29-1 with TRBJ2-3; D is possibly TRBD2 (6 bases). Germline-derived CDR1 and CDR2 are SQVTM and ANQGSEA. The V end was cut by 4 bases, the J end by 0 bases, with 14 bases between. The CDR3 has 15 amino acids. CDR3 protein: CSVVGSGTSTDTQYF. For the CDR3, the DNA is TGCAGCGTTGTAGGTAGCGGAACTAGCACAGATACGCAGTATTTT.

The chain combines TRBV6-5 with TRBJ1-6, with D possibly being TRBD1 (6 bases). Germline V gene lookup returns CDR1 MNHEY and CDR2 SVGAGI. This CDR3 is 13 amino acids long. Trimming took 10 bases from V and 1 from J, leaving 8 bases between them. CDR3 coding DNA: TGTGCCATAAGGGGGTCCTATAATTCACCCCTCCACTTT. Protein product: CAIRGSYNSPLHF.

The CDR3 sequence is CASSDRGTDTQYF. The CDR3 region has the DNA TGTGCCAGCAGTGACAGGGGCACAGATACGCAGTATTTT. V is TRBV2 and J is TRBJ2-3; D is possibly TRBD1 (5 bases). The CDR3 runs to 13 residues. Between the trimmed V and J ends, which lost 3 bases and 1 base, there was a span of 5 bases. CDR1 is SNHLY, CDR2 FYNNEI, per germline. The full variable domain, in which reference TRBV2 and TRBJ2-3 provide the parts outside the CDR3, is EPEVTQTPSHQVTQMGQEVILRCVPISNHLYFYWYRQILGQKVEFLVSFYNNEISEKSEIFDDQFSVERPDGSNFTLKIRSTKLEDSAMYFCASSDRGTDTQYFGPGTRLTVL.

The V and J genes are TRBV6-5 and TRBJ2-7, with a tentative D call TRBD1 (6 bases). V dropped 6 bases and J dropped 0 bases, with 15 bases sitting between them. The CDR3 runs 15 residues. Per germline, CDR1 MNHEY and CDR2 SVGAGI. CDR3 sequence: CASSVDRSSSYEQYF. CDR3 nucleotide sequence: TGTGCCAGCAGCGTCGACAGGTCTAGCTCCTACGAGCAGTACTTC.

The V call is TRBV5-1, the J call TRBJ1-1, with TRBD1 matching over 9 bases. This CDR3 spans 14 amino acids. The J segment lost 4 bases and the V segment lost 4 bases, leaving 5 bases of the junction unmatched. Germline CDR1 SGHRS, CDR2 YFSETQ. This CDR3 reads CASSTQGAGTEAFF. The CDR3 DNA reads TGCGCCAGCAGCACACAGGGGGCTGGCACTGAAGCTTTCTTT.

This rearrangement joins TRBV6-1 to TRBJ1-1; D perhaps matches TRBD1 (6 bases). Trimming stripped 3 bases from V and 3 bases from J, with 8 bases between. The germline V gene has CDR1 MNHNS and CDR2 SASEGT. The CDR3 runs to 13 residues. This chain's CDR3 is CASSDRGHTEAFF. CDR3 coding DNA: TGTGCCAGCAGTGACAGGGGTCACACTGAAGCTTTCTTT.

V gene TRBV9 combines with J gene TRBJ2-2; D might be TRBD1 (6 bases). Germline CDR1 is SGDLS and CDR2 is YYNGEE. The CDR3 spans 14 residues. Trimming took off 2 bases at V and 2 bases at J, with 7 bases between the two ends. The CDR3 region is CASSVTGNTGELFF. The CDR3 coding sequence is TGTGCCAGCAGCGTGACAGGCAACACCGGGGAGCTGTTTTTT.

The rearrangement joins TRBV27 to TRBJ2-1, with TRBD2 identical over 13 bases. Germline CDR1 is MNHEY and CDR2 is SMNVEV (reference sequence). The CDR3 spans 21 residues. J lost 6 bases, V lost 3 bases, and 20 bases had no gene match. CDR3 amino acids: CASSFLLLAGGPGVQVNEQFF. CDR3 DNA sequence: TGTGCCAGCAGTTTCCTGTTACTAGCGGGAGGGCCAGGTGTCCAAGTCAATGAGCAGTTCTTC.

The V gene is TRBV19, the J gene TRBJ2-1; 7 bases are a match to TRBD2. Germline trimming cut 9 bases from V and 0 bases from J; bases unmatched to any gene: 11. The CDR3 is 16 amino acids. In germline, CDR1 is LNHDA, CDR2 SQIVND (reference sequence). CDR3 sequence reads: CASHSALADSYNEQFF. The CDR3 DNA sequence: TGTGCCAGCCACTCCGCCCTAGCGGACTCCTACAATGAGCAGTTCTTC.

This clone was observed a few times. The V and J genes are TRBV9 and TRBJ1-3; 7 nucleotides line up with TRBD1. This CDR3 spans 16 amino acids. The V segment lost 4 bases and the J segment 0 bases; nucleotides outside the gene matches: 7. CDR1 SGDLS and CDR2 YYNGEE come from the germline V gene. CDR3 sequence (DNA): TGTGCCAGCAGCTCTAGACAGGGAGGCTCTGGAAACACCATATATTTT. Translating it yields CASSSRQGGSGNTIYF.

The chain is built from TRBV7-2 and TRBJ1-2, with D possibly being TRBD1 (6 bases). Trimming removed 5 bases from V and 4 bases from J, with 14 bases in between. This CDR3 has 14 amino acids. Looked up from germline, CDR1 is SGHTA and CDR2 is FQGNSA. The CDR3 DNA follows: TGTGCCAGCAGCCAGGGACATCCGAGCTATGGCTACACCTTC. Translating gives CASSQGHPSYGYTF.

The V and J genes are TRBV5-1 and TRBJ2-7; D may be TRBD1 (6 bases). The V end was cut by 0 bases, the J end by 1 base, with 11 bases between. CDR3 size: 15 residues. Germline V CDR1 and CDR2: SGHRS, YFSETQ. DNA for the CDR3: TGCGCCAGCAGCTTGGCAGACACAGGGTCCTACGAGCAGTACTTC. As protein: CASSLADTGSYEQYF.

This clone was recorded once. J is TRBJ2-1 and V is TRBV5-1, with 14 bases that match TRBD2. Germline-derived CDR1 and CDR2 are SGHRS and YFSETQ. Unmatched junction bases numbered 9, after V lost 2 bases and J lost 5 bases. This CDR3 contains 18 residues. CDR3 amino acids: CASSFGLAGGSYNNEQFF. CDR3 DNA sequence: TGCGCCAGCAGCTTCGGACTAGCGGGGGGCTCGTACAACAATGAGCAGTTCTTC.

This chain links TRBV28 with TRBJ2-2; 7 nucleotides match TRBD1. V gave up 5 bases and J gave up 3 bases; unmatched junction bases: 6. The germline V gene encodes CDR1 MDHEN and CDR2 SYDVKM. The CDR3 length is 15 residues. For the CDR3, the DNA is TGTGCCAGCAGTATACAGGGGCGGGACACCGGGGAGCTGTTTTTT. Its protein is CASSIQGRDTGELFF.

This chain uses TRBV5-1 with TRBJ2-5; TRBD2 might be the D (7 bases). Germline CDR1 SGHRS, CDR2 YFSETQ. This CDR3 is built from 18 residues. V was shortened by 1 base and J by 1 base, with 20 bases between the two germline ends. Here the CDR3 DNA reads TGCGCCAGCAGCTTGCTAGGGAGCGTGGGGGGGCTCCAAGAGACCCAGTACTTC. Translated: CASSLLGSVGGLQETQYF.

Only a few counts were recorded for this clone. The J gene is TRBJ1-3, the V gene TRBV5-8, with 7 nucleotides matching TRBD1. Trimming removed 2 bases from V and 4 bases from J; junction bases left unmatched: 6. The germline V gene encodes CDR1 SGHTS and CDR2 YDEGEE. The CDR3 runs to 15 residues. The DNA for the CDR3 is TGTGCCAGCAGCTTAGGAGGGACAGCCGGAAACACCATATATTTT. It yields the protein CASSLGGTAGNTIYF.

CDR3 in amino acids: CASTEQGAPTEAFF. The CDR3 nucleotides read TGTGCCAGCACCGAACAGGGGGCGCCCACTGAAGCTTTCTTT. The chain carries TRBV2 and TRBJ1-1; 9 bases are shared with TRBD1. This CDR3 is 14 amino acids long. From germline, CDR1 is SNHLY and CDR2 FYNNEI. V shed 7 bases, J shed 4 bases, and the junction held 7 bases outside the gene matches.